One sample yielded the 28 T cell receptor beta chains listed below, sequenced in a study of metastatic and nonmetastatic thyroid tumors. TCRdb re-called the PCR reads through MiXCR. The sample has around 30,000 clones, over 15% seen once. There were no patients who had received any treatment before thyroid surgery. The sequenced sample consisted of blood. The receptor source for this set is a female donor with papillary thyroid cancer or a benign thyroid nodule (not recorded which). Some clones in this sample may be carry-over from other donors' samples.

The CDR3 nucleotides read TGCGCCATCGGACCGAGAGGGGTCAGGGGGGAGTATGGCTACACCTTC. Its protein is CAIGPRGVRGEYGYTF. This chain connects TRBV5-1 to TRBJ1-2; 7 bases are a match to TRBD1. With 9 bases clipped from V and 5 bases from J, the junction kept 19 bases outside the gene matches. This CDR3 has 16 residues. Germline CDR1 reads SGHRS; CDR2 reads YFSETQ.

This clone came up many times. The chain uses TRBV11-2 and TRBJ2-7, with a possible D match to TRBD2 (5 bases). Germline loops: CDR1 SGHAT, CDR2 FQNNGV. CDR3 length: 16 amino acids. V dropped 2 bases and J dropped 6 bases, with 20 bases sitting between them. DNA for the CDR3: TGTGCCAGCAGCTTAAAAGCTGGGTCGGGGTATGTCGAGCAGTACTTC. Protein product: CASSLKAGSGYVEQYF.

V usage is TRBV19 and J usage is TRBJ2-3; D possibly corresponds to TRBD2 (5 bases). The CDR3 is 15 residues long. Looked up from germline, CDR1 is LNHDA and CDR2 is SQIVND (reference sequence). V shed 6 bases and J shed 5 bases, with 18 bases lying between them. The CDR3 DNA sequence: TGTGCCAGTAGCAGAAGGAGGCAGTCCAAAGATACGCAGTATTTT. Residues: CASSRRRQSKDTQYF.

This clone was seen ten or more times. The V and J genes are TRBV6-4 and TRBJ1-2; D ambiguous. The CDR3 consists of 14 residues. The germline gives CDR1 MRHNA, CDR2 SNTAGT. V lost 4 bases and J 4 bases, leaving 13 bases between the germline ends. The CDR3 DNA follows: TGTGCCAGCAGTGTCACAGTTAATTCCTATGGCTACACCTTC. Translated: CASSVTVNSYGYTF.

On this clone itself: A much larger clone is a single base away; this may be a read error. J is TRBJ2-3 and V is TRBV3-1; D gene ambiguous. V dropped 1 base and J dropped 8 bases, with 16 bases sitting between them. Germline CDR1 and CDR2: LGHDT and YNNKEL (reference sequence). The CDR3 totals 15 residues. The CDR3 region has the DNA TGTGCCAGCAGCCAAGTGGGTCTGGAACACGGTACGCAGTATTTT. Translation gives CASSQVGLEHGTQYF.

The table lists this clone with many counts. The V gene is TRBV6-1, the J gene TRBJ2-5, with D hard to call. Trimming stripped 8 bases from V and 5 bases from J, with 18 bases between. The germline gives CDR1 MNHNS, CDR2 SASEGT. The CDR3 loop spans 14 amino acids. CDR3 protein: CASAGKSVWETQYF. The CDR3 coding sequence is TGTGCCAGCGCCGGAAAGTCCGTCTGGGAGACCCAGTACTTC.

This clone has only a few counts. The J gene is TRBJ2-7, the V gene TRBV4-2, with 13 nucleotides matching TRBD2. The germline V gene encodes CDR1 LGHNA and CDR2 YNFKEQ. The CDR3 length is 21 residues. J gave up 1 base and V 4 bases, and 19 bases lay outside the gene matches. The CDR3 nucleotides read TGTGCCAGCAGCCCTCGGACTAGCGGGAGAGAGGCTAGAGGAGGGTCCTACGAGCAGTACTTC. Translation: CASSPRTSGREARGGSYEQYF.

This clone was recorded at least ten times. CDR3 residues: CASSLMRGSGEQYF. The CDR3 nucleotides read TGTGCCAGCAGCCTAATGCGGGGTTCGGGCGAGCAGTACTTC. The chain has TRBV2 and TRBJ2-7; tentative D call: TRBD2 (6 bases). CDR1 is SNHLY, CDR2 FYNNEI, per germline. The CDR3 has 14 amino acids. Deletions cut 6 bases from V and 6 bases from J, with 18 bases between.

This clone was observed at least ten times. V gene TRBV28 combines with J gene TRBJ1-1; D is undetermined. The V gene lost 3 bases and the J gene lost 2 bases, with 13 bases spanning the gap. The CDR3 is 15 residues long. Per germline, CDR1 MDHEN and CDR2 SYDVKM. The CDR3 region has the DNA TGTGCCAGCAGTTTCCTCTTTGGAGGAAACACTGAAGCTTTCTTT. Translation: CASSFLFGGNTEAFF.

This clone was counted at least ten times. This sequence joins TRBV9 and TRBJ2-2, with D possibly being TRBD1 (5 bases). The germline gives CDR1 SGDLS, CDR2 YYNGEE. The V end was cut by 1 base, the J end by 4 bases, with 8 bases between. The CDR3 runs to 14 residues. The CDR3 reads CASSVRTSTGELFF. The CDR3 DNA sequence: TGTGCCAGCAGCGTACGGACATCCACCGGGGAGCTGTTTTTT.

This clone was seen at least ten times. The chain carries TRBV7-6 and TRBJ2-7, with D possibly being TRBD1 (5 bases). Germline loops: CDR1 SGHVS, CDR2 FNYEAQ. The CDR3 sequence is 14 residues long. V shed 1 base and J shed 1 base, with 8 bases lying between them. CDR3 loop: CASSLGDSSYEQYF. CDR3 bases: TGTGCCAGCAGCTTAGGCGACAGTTCCTACGAGCAGTACTTC.

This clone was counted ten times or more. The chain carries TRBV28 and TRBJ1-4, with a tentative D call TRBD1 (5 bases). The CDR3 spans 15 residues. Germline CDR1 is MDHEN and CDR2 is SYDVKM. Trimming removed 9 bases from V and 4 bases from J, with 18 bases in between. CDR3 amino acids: CASLRRGPNNEKLFF. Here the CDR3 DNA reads TGTGCCAGTTTGCGTCGGGGACCGAATAATGAAAAACTGTTTTTT.

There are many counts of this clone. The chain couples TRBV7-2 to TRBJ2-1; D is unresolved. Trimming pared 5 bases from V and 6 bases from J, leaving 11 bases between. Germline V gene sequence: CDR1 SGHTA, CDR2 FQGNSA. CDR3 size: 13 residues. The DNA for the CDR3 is TGTGCCAGCAGCCAAACTACGTTCAATGAGCAGTTCTTC. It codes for CASSQTTFNEQFF.

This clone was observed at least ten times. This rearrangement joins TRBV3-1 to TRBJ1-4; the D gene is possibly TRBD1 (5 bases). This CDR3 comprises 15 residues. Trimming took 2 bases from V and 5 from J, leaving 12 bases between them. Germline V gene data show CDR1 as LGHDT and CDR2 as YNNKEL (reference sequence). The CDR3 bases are TGTGCCAGCAGCCAACTTTGGCGGGGGAATGAAAAACTGTTTTTT. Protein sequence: CASSQLWRGNEKLFF.

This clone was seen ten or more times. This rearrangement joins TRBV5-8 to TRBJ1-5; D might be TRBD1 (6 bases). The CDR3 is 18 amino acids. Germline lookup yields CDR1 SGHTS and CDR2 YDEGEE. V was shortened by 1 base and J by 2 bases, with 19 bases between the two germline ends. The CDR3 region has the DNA TGTGCCAGCAGCTTGTTTAGTGGGACATCCGATCGCAATCAGCCCCAGCATTTT. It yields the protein CASSLFSGTSDRNQPQHF. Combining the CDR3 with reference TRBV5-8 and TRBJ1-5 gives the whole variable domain EAGVTQSPTHLIKTRGQQATLRCSPISGHTSVYWYQQALGLGLQFLLWYDEGEERNRGNFPPRFSGRQFPNYSSELNVNALELEDSALYLCASSLFSGTSDRNQPQHFGDGTRLSIL.

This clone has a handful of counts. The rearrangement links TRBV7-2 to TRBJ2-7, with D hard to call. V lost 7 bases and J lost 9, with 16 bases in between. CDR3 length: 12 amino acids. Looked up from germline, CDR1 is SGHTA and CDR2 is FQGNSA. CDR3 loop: CASTPLNGLQYF. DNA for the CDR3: TGTGCCAGCACCCCCCTGAATGGGTTGCAGTACTTC.

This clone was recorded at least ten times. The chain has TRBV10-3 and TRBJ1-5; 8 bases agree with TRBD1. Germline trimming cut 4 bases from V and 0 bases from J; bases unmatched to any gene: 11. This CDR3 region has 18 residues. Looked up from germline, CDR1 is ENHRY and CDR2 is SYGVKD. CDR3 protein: CAISAAGGPRYSNQPQHF. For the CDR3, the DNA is TGTGCCATCAGTGCGGCAGGGGGCCCCCGGTATAGCAATCAGCCCCAGCATTTT.

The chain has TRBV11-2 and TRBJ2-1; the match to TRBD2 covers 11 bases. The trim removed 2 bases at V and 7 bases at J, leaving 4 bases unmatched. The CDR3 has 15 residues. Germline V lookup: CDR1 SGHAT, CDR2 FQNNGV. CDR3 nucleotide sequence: TGTGCCAGCAGCTTAATAGCGGGGGGGAAGAATGAGCAGTTCTTC. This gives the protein CASSLIAGGKNEQFF. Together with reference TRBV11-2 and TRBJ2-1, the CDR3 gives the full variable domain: EAGVAQSPRYKIIEKRQSVAFWCNPISGHATLYWYQQILGQGPKLLIQFQNNGVVDDSQLPKDRFSAERLKGVDSTLKIQPAKLEDSAVYLCASSLIAGGKNEQFFGPGTRLTVL.

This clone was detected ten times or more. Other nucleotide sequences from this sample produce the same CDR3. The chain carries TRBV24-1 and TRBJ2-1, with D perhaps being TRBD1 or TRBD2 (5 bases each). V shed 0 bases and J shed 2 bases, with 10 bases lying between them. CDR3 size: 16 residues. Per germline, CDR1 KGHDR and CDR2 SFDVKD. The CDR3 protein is CATSDLEGTAYNEQFF. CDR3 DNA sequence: TGTGCCACCAGTGATTTGGAGGGGACCGCCTACAATGAGCAGTTCTTC.

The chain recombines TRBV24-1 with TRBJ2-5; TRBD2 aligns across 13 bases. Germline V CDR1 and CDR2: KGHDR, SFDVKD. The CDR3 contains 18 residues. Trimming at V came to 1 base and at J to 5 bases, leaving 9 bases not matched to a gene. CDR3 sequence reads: CATSDFRGLAGVWETQYF. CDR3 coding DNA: TGTGCCACCAGTGATTTCCGCGGACTAGCGGGAGTGTGGGAGACCCAGTACTTC.

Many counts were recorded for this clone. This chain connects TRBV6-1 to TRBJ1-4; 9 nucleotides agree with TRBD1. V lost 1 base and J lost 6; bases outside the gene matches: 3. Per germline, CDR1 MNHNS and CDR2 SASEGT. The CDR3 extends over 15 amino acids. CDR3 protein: CASSEEGTGYEKLFF. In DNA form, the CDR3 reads TGTGCCAGCAGTGAAGAGGGGACAGGGTATGAAAAACTGTTTTTT.

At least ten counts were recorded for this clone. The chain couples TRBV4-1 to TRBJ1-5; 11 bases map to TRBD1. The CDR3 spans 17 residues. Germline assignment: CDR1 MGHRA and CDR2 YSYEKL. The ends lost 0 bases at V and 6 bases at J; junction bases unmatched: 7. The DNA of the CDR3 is TGCGCCAGCAGCCAAGAGGGGACAGGGGGGGCCCCTCAGCCCCAGCATTTT. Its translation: CASSQEGTGGAPQPQHF.

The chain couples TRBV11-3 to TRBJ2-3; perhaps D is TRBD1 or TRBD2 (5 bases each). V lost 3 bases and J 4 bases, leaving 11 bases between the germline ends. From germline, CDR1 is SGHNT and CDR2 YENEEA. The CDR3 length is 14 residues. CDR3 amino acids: CASSFSGGADTQYF. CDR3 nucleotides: TGTGCCAGCAGCTTTAGTGGGGGTGCAGATACGCAGTATTTT.

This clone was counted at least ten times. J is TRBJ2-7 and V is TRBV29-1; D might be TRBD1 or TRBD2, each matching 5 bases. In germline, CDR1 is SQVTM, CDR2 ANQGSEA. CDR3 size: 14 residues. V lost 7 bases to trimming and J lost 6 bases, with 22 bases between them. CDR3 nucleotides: TGCAGCGCTAGACCGGGACGGGATTCTTCCGAGCAGTACTTC. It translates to CSARPGRDSSEQYF.

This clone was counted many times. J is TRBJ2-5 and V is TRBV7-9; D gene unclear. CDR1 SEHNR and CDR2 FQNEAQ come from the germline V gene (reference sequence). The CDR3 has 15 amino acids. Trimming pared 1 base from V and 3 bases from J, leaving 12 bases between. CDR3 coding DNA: TGTGCCAGCAGCTTAGGGAGACACTCGAAAGAGACCCAGTACTTC. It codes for CASSLGRHSKETQYF.

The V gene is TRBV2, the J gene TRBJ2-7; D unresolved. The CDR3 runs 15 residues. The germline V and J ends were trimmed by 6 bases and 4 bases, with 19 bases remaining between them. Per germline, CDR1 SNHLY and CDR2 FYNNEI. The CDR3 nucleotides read TGTGCCAGCAGGAATTTACTGGCTTCACAATACGAGCAGTACTTC. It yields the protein CASRNLLASQYEQYF.

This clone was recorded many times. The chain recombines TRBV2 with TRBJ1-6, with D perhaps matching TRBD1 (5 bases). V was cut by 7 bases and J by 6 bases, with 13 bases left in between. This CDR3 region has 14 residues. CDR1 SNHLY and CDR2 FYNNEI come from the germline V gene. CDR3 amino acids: CASMGDSLNSPLHF. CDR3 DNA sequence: TGTGCCAGCATGGGTGACAGTCTTAATTCACCCCTCCACTTT.

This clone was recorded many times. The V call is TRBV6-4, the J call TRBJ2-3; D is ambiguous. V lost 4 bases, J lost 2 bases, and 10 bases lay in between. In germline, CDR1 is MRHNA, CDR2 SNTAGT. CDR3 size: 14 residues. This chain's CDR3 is CASSGGRDTDTQYF. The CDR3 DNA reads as TGTGCCAGCAGTGGTGGTAGGGACACAGATACGCAGTATTTT.